This record covers a single TCR beta chain. Its antigen is still unknown. With a J-beta primer mix and a sample-barcoded 5' primer, a second PCR ran roughly 7 to 11 cycles. With 12 random nucleotides, a template-switch adaptor tagged each individual cDNA molecule. TCRdb independently ran MiXCR on the 5' RACE reads; one entry per CDR3 protein. The sample has over a million distinct CDR3 sequences, roughly 45% seen once. The ends lost 2 bases at V and 1 base at J; junction bases unmatched: 8. CDR3 length: 17 residues. CDR1 is MNHEY and CDR2 is SVGEGT in the germline V gene. These data originate in a study of blood T cells in healthy people across ages. Findings and caveats of the study: Not knowing donor CMV status may have confounded expanded clonotype changes. Researchers deemed the diversity estimates from one million T cells underestimates. In older individuals, TCR beta diversity per million T cells was lower, falling roughly linearly with age.

The gene calls are TRBV6-2 or TRBV6-3 and TRBJ2-7; 10 bases are a match to TRBD1. This sequence originates from a woman aged 55-70 years in good health. The sequenced material came from blood. The CDR3, as DNA: TGTGCCAGCAGTTACCTCCCTGACAGGGGGCCTTCCTACGAGCAGTACTTC. Protein sequence: CASSYLPDRGPSYEQYF.